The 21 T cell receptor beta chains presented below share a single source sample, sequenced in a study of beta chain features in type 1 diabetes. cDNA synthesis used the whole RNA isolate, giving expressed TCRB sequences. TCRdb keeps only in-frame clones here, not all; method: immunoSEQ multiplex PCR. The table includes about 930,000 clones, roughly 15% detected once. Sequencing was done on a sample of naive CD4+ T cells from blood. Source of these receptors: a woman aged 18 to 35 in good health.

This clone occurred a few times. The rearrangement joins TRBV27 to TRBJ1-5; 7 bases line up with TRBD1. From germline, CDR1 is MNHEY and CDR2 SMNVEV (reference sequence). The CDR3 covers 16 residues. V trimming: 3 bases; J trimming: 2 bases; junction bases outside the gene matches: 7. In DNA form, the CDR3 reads TGTGCCAGCAGTTTGAGGGGGCGCTTGGGCAATCAGCCCCAGCATTTT. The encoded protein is CASSLRGRLGNQPQHF.

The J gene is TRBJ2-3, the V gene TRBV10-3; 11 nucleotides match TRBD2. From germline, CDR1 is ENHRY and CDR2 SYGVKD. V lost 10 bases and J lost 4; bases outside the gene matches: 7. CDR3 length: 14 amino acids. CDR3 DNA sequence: TGTGCCACCAGACTAGCGGGGACGGCAGATACGCAGTATTTT. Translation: CATRLAGTADTQYF.

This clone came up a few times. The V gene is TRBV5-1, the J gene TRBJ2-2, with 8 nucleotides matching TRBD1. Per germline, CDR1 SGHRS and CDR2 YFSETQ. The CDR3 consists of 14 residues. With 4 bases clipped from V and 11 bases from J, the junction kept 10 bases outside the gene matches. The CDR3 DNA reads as TGCGCCAGCAGCCTCCGAGGACAGGGTTTTGAGCTGTTTTTT. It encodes CASSLRGQGFELFF.

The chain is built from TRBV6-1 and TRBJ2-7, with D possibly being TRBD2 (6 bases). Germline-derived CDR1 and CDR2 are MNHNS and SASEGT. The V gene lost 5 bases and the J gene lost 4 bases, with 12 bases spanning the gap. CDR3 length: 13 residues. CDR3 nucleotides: TGTGCCAGCAGTTATTATGCGGGATACGAGCAGTACTTC. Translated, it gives CASSYYAGYEQYF.

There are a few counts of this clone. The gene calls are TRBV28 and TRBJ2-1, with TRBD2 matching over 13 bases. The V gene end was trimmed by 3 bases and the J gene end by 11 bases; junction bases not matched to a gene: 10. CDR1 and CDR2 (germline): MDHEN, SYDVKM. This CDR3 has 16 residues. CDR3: CASSFGGTSGTPKQFF. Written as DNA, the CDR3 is TGTGCCAGCAGTTTCGGCGGGACTAGCGGGACACCGAAGCAGTTCTTC.

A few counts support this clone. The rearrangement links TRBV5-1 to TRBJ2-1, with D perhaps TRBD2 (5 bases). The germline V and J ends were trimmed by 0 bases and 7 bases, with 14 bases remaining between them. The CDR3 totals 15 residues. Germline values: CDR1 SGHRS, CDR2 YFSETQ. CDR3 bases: TGCGCCAGCAGCTTGGCTCCGGGATCCGCGAATGAGCAGTTCTTC. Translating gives CASSLAPGSANEQFF.

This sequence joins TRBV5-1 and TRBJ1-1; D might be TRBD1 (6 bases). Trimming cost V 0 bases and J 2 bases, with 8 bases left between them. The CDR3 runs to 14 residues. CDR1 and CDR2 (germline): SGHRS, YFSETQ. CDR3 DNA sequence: TGCGCCAGCAGCTTGGGACAGGAAAACACTGAAGCTTTCTTT. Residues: CASSLGQENTEAFF.

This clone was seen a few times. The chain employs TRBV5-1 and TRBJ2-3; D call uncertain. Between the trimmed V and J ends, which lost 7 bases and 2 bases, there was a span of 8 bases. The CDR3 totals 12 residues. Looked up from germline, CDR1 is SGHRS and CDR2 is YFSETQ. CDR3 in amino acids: CASRMITDTQYF. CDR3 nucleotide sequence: TGCGCCAGCCGGATGATCACAGATACGCAGTATTTT.

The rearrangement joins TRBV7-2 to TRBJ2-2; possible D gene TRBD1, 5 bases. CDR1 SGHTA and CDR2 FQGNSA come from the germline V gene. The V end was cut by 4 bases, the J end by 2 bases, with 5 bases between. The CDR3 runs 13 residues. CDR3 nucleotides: TGTGCCAGCAGCTGGGGCAACACCGGGGAGCTGTTTTTT. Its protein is CASSWGNTGELFF.

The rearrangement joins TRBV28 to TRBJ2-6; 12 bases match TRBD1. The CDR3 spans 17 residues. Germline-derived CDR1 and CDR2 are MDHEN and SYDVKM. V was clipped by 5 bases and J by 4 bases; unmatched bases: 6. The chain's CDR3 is CASSPGQGALGANVLTF. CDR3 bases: TGTGCCAGCAGTCCGGGACAGGGGGCATTGGGGGCCAACGTCCTGACTTTC.

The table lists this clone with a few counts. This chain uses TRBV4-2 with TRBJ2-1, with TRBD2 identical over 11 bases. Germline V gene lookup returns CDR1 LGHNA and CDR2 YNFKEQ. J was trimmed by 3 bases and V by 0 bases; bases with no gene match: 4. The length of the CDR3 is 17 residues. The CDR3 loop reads CASSQDAGTSGYNEQFF. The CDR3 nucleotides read TGTGCCAGCAGCCAAGACGCCGGGACTAGCGGCTACAATGAGCAGTTCTTC.

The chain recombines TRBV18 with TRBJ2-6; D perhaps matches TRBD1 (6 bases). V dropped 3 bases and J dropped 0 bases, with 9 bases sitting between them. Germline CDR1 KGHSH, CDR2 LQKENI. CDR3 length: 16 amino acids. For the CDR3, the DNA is TGTGCCAGCTCACCGAGACAGGTCTCTGGGGCCAACGTCCTGACTTTC. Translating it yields CASSPRQVSGANVLTF.

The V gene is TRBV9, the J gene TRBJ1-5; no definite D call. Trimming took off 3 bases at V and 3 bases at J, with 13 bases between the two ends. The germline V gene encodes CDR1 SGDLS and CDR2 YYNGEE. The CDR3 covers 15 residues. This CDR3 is CASSDGSGVNQPQHF. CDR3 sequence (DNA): TGTGCCAGCAGCGATGGATCTGGGGTCAATCAGCCCCAGCATTTT.

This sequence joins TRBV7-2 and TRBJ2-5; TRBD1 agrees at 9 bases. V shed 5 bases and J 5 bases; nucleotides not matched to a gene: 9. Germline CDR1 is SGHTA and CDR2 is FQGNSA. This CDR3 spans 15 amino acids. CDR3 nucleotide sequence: TGTGCCAGCAGCCAACAACAGGGGGCGGGGGAGACCCAGTACTTC. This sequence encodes CASSQQQGAGETQYF.

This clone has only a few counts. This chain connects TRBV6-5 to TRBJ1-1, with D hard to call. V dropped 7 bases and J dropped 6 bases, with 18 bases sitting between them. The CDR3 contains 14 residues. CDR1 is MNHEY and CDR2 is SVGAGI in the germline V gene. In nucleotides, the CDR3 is TGTGCCAGCACCCCCAAATTCGGGATCGCTGAAGCTTTCTTT. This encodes CASTPKFGIAEAFF.

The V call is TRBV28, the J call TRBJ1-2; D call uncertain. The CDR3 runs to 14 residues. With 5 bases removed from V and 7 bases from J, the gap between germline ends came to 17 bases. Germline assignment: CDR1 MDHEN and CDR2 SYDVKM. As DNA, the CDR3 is TGTGCCAGCAGTCAACGAGGTAACGCGGGTGGCTACACCTTC. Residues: CASSQRGNAGGYTF.

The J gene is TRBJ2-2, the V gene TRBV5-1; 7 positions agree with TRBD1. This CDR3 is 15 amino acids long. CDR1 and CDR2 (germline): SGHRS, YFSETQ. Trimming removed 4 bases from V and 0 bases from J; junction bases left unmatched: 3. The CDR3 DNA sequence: TGCGCCAGCAGCAAGGGACAGACGAACACCGGGGAGCTGTTTTTT. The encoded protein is CASSKGQTNTGELFF.

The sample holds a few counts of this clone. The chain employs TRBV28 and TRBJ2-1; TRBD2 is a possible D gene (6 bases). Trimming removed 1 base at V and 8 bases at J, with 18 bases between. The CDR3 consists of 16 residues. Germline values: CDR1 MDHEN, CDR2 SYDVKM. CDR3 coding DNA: TGTGCCAGCAGTTTATCCTACGGCGGGAATATCCATGAGCAGTTCTTC. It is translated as CASSLSYGGNIHEQFF.

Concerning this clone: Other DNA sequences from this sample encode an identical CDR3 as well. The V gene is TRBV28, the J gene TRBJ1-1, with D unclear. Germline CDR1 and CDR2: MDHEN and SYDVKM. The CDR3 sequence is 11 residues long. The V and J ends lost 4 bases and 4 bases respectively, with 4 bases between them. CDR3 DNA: TGTGCCAGCAGTTCTTCCACTGAAGCTTTCTTT. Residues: CASSSSTEAFF.

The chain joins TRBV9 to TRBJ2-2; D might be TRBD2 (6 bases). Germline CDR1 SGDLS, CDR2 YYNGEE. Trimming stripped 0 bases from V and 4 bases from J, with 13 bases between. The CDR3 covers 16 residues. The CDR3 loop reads CASSVDAPGGTGELFF. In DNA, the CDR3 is TGTGCCAGCAGCGTAGACGCCCCCGGGGGCACCGGGGAGCTGTTTTTT.

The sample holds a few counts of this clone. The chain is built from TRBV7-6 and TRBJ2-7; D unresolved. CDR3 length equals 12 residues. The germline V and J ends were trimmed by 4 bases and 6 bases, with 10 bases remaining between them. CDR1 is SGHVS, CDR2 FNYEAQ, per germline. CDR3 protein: CASSSYSGEQYF. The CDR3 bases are TGTGCCAGCAGCTCGTACTCGGGCGAGCAGTACTTC.